This is a list of T cell receptor beta chains from one sample in a study of T cells in Graves' hyperthyroidism and ophthalmopathy. TCRdb processed the multiplex PCR reads anew with MiXCR; each CDR3 protein has one entry. The sample shows roughly 250,000 distinct CDR3 sequences, about 17% of them seen only once. The specimen sequenced was blood. Every receptor here comes from a woman aged 18 to 35 with Graves' ophthalmopathy. The CDR3 runs from the conserved cysteine through the conserved F or W. The order of the fields is V gene, J gene, D gene, clone size, CDR3 DNA, CDR3 protein. The D gene is left open where the match is weak. A clone size is listed for some rows: how often the clone was seen (once, few, many), or a class if it is expanded.

TRBV7-9,TRBJ2-2,TRBD2,many,TGTGCCAGCAGCGTTTACGGGACTAGCACCGGGGAGCTGTTTTTT,CASSVYGTSTGELFF
TRBV18,TRBJ1-1,NA,many,TGTGCCAGCTCACCACCCAGCCGGGGGCAATTGACTGAAGCTTTCTTT,CASSPPSRGQLTEAFF
TRBV7-2,TRBJ2-1,TRBD2,NA,TGTGCCAGCAGTCGACTAGCGGGGGGGTTCAATGAGCAGTTCTTC,CASSRLAGGFNEQFF
TRBV28,TRBJ2-5,TRBD2,NA,TGTGCCAGCAGCAAAGAGCGGGAGCGGTGGGAGACCCAGTACTTC,CASSKERERWETQYF
TRBV5-1,TRBJ1-2,NA,many,TGCGCCAGCAGCTTGGAAGCCGGGAACGCCTATGGCTACACCTTC,CASSLEAGNAYGYTF
TRBV7-9,TRBJ2-2,TRBD1,many,TGTGCCAGCAGTCTTCCGGGACAGGGGGCAACCGGGGAGCTGTTTTTT,CASSLPGQGATGELFF
TRBV9,TRBJ2-5,TRBD1,few,TGTGCCAGCAGCGTAGGACAGGGGGTCCGGGAGACCCAGTACTTC,CASSVGQGVRETQYF
TRBV29-1,TRBJ2-5,NA,many,TGCAGCGTTGAATTGGTAAATAGGAGGTCACGAGAGACCCAGTACTTC,CSVELVNRRSRETQYF
TRBV12-3/TRBV12-4,TRBJ2-1,NA,many,TGTGCCAGCAGTTTGGACTTCGAAAACAATGAGCAGTTCTTC,CASSLDFENNEQFF
TRBV20-1,TRBJ1-5,TRBD1,many,TGCAGTGCTAGAGGACAGGGAGGTCAGCCCCAGCATTTT,CSARGQGGQPQHF
TRBV30,TRBJ1-2,NA,many,TGTGCCTGGAGCGCGAAAGACCCGGGGCCGTGGGGCTACACCTTC,CAWSAKDPGPWGYTF
TRBV11-2,TRBJ2-1,TRBD2,NA,TGTGCCAGCAGCGTGACTAGCGGGGGGGAAGGTGAGCAGTTCTTC,CASSVTSGGEGEQFF
TRBV7-9,TRBJ2-7,NA,many,TGTGCCAGCAGCTCTGGGGCAGCAGACTACGAGCAGTACTTC,CASSSGAADYEQYF
TRBV6-5,TRBJ1-6,NA,NA,TGTGCCAGCAGTTACTCGGGCCAAAATTCACCCCTCCACTTT,CASSYSGQNSPLHF
TRBV28,TRBJ1-2,TRBD1,many,TGTGCCAGCCTCGGACAGGGGGCGAGGCACACCTTC,CASLGQGARHTF
TRBV2,TRBJ2-3,NA,many,TGTGCCAGCAGTGGCCGAACTAGTTTTAGCACAGATACGCAGTATTTT,CASSGRTSFSTDTQYF
TRBV28,TRBJ2-2,NA,many,TGTGCCAGCAGCAGACCTGGGCTTCTGAACACCGGGGAGCTGTTTTTT,CASSRPGLLNTGELFF
TRBV4-2,TRBJ2-2,NA,NA,TGTGCCAGCAGCCAGCCGACCGGGGTACAACCCACCGGGGAGCTGTTTTTT,CASSQPTGVQPTGELFF
TRBV30,TRBJ2-1,NA,many,TGTGCCTGGATTGGGGCTGGCAATGAGCAGTTCTTC,CAWIGAGNEQFF
TRBV4-1,TRBJ2-4,TRBD2,many,TGCGCCAGCAGCCCCGGACTAGCGGGGGGGCGGGCCAAAAACATTCAGTACTTC,CASSPGLAGGRAKNIQYF
TRBV4-2,TRBJ2-7,TRBD1,many,TGTGCCAGCAGCCAAGGCGACAGGGTCTTAAGTAACGAGCAGTACTTC,CASSQGDRVLSNEQYF
TRBV29-1,TRBJ2-3,NA,many,TGCAGCGTTCGGGCGGGAAACACAGATACGCAGTATTTT,CSVRAGNTDTQYF
TRBV6-6,TRBJ1-2,TRBD1,many,TGTGCCAGCAGTTACCCACGACAGGGGTTAGCTAACTATGGCTACACCTTC,CASSYPRQGLANYGYTF
TRBV29-1,TRBJ1-6,NA,NA,TGCAGCGTTGAAGATCAAGGGGGTTTTGGGAGGCAAGGATCCCTCCACTTT,CSVEDQGGFGRQGSLHF
TRBV12-3/TRBV12-4,TRBJ2-2,NA,many,TGTGCCAGCAGTTTCCCCGGGGAGCTGTTTTTT,CASSFPGELFF
TRBV4-1,TRBJ1-3,NA,few,TGCGCCAGCAGCCAAGATTTTAACACCATATATTTT,CASSQDFNTIYF
TRBV6-2/TRBV6-3,TRBJ1-2,TRBD1,many,TGTGCCAGCAGTTACTCGAACAGGGGTAACTATGGCTACACCTTC,CASSYSNRGNYGYTF
TRBV28,TRBJ2-5,TRBD1,NA,TGTGCCAGCAGTTCTCTCGGGACAGGGGGAGAGACCCAGTACTTC,CASSSLGTGGETQYF
TRBV27,TRBJ2-2,NA,many,TGTGCCAGCTCTCCGACTGGGCAGATAAACACCGGGGAGCTGTTTTTT,CASSPTGQINTGELFF
TRBV11-2,TRBJ2-7,TRBD2,many,TGTGCCAGCAGCCCCCTAGCGGGAGGGTCCTACGAGCAGTACTTC,CASSPLAGGSYEQYF